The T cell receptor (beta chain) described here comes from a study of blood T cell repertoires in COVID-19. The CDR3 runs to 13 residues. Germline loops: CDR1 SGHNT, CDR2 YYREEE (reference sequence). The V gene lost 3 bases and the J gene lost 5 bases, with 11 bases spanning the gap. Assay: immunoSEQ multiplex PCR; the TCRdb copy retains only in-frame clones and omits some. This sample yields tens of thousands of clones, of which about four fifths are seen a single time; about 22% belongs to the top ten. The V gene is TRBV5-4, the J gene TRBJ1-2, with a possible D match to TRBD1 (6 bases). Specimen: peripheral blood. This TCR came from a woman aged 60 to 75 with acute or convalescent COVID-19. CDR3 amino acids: CASSSDRSYGYTF. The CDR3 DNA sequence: TGTGCCAGCAGCTCGGACAGATCATATGGCTACACCTTC.